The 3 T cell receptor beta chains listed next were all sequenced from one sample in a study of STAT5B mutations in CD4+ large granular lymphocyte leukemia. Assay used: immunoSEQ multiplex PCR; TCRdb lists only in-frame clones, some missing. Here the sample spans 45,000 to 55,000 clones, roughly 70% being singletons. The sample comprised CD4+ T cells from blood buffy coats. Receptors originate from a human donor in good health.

The CDR3 bases are TGTGCCAGCAGTACCCCACGAGGGGGGGGGACCGGGGAGCTGTTTTTT. Protein: CASSTPRGGGTGELFF. The chain employs TRBV6-6 and TRBJ2-2; D is perhaps TRBD2 (7 bases). Germline CDR1 and CDR2: MNHNY and SVGAGI (reference sequence). V lost 5 bases and J 5 bases, leaving 18 bases between the germline ends. The CDR3 has 16 amino acids.

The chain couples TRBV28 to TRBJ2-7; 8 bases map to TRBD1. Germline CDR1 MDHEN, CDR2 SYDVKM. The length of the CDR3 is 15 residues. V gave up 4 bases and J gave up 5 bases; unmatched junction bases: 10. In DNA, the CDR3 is TGTGCCAGCAGTTCCCAACCAGACAGGGGACACGAGCAGTACGTC. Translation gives CASSSQPDRGHEQYV.

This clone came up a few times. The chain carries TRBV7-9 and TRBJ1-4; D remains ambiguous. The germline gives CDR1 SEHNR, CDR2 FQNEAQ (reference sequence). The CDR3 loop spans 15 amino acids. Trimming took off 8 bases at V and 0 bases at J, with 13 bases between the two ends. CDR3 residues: CASVSWDSTNEKLFF. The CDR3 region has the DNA TGTGCCAGCGTATCCTGGGATTCAACTAATGAAAAACTGTTTTTT.